The rows below give T cell receptor beta chains drawn from one sample of a study of human T cells and chemical hapten exposure. TCRdb reprocessed the RACE reads with MiXCR, giving one entry per CDR3 protein. The table lists around 60,000 distinct CDR3 sequences, about 7% of them singletons. This specimen consisted of whole blood, obtained in connection with sensitization to the hapten diphenylcyclopropenone (DPC). All receptors derive from a woman in her thirties with alopecia areata. Some clones in this sample may be carry-over from other donors' samples. The CDR3 runs from the conserved cysteine through the conserved F or W. A D gene is named only where the DNA matches it firmly. Some rows have no size entry. The others give once, few or many, or a class for an expanded clone.

D,size,J,V,length,CDR3,DNA
.,many,TRBJ1-1,TRBV30,15,CAWSRLGTLNTEAFF,TGTGCCTGGAGTCGACTCGGGACATTGAACACTGAAGCTTTCTTT
TRBD2,few,TRBJ2-5,TRBV6-6,18,CASSPWGLASGAQETQYF,TGTGCCAGCAGTCCTTGGGGGTTGGCTAGCGGGGCTCAGGAGACCCAGTACTTC
.,many,TRBJ1-3,TRBV20-1,12,CSALLTGNTIYF,TGCAGTGCCCTACTTACCGGAAACACCATATATTTT
.,.,TRBJ1-6,TRBV30,13,CAWSPGGNSPLHF,TGTGCCTGGAGTCCTGGCGGAAATTCACCCCTCCACTTT
.,medium-sized,TRBJ2-6,TRBV3-1,15,CASSPAGTGANVLTF,TGTGCCAGCAGCCCCGCAGGGACTGGGGCCAACGTCCTGACTTTC
.,few,TRBJ2-7,TRBV30,12,CAWRVQFNEQYF,TGTGCCTGGAGGGTACAGTTCAACGAGCAGTACTTC
.,many,TRBJ1-5,TRBV6-2/TRBV6-3,15,CASSYSTTGGQPQHF,TGTGCCAGCAGTTACTCGACTACAGGAGGACAGCCCCAGCATTTT
TRBD2,many,TRBJ2-3,TRBV20-1,16,CSARTRTSGGANTQYF,TGCAGTGCTAGGACGAGGACTAGCGGGGGGGCAAATACGCAGTATTTT
.,few,TRBJ1-6,TRBV6-5,21,CASSYSRLPGPQSSYNSPLHF,TGTGCCAGCAGTTACTCGAGACTCCCGGGACCACAGAGCTCCTATAATTCACCCCTCCACTTT
.,many,TRBJ2-5,TRBV11-1,17,CASSLAFGTSQEETQYF,TGTGCCAGCAGCTTAGCGTTCGGCACCAGCCAGGAGGAGACCCAGTACTTC
TRBD1,many,TRBJ2-7,TRBV5-1,14,CASMTGTGPYEQYF,TGCGCCAGCATGACCGGGACAGGGCCTTACGAGCAGTACTTC
.,few,TRBJ2-3,TRBV24-1,13,CATSLTGGHTQYF,TGTGCCACCAGTTTGACAGGCGGTCATACGCAGTATTTT
.,many,TRBJ2-5,TRBV12-5,11,CASGLIQTQYF,TGTGCTAGTGGTTTGATACAGACCCAGTACTTC
.,many,TRBJ2-1,TRBV12-3/TRBV12-4,14,CASSLMWQRNEQFF,TGTGCCAGCAGTTTAATGTGGCAGCGAAATGAGCAGTTCTTC
TRBD1,many,TRBJ2-5,TRBV29-1,15,CSVEEGQGARGTQYF,TGCAGCGTTGAAGAGGGACAGGGGGCTAGGGGGACCCAGTACTTC
TRBD1,many,TRBJ2-7,TRBV12-3/TRBV12-4,15,CASSFIRDRGYEQYF,TGTGCCAGCAGTTTCATCCGGGACAGGGGCTACGAGCAGTACTTC
.,many,TRBJ1-5,TRBV30,14,CAWGVATVNQPQHF,TGTGCCTGGGGGGTCGCGACAGTCAATCAGCCCCAGCATTTT
.,few,TRBJ1-5,TRBV21-1,22,CASSRTPHSPTGKERGNQPQHF,TGTGCCAGCAGCCGTACCCCACATTCCCCGACAGGGAAGGAGCGAGGCAATCAGCCCCAGCATTTT
.,many,TRBJ1-3,TRBV7-6,11,CASSTDGVLNF,TGTGCCAGCAGCACAGACGGAGTGTTGAATTTT
TRBD1,many,TRBJ2-5,TRBV7-6,14,CASSPGQGVETQYF,TGTGCCAGCAGCCCCGGACAGGGGGTAGAGACCCAGTACTTC
TRBD1,many,TRBJ2-2,TRBV20-1,16,CSASRAGGENTGELFF,TGCAGTGCTAGTAGGGCAGGGGGCGAGAACACCGGGGAGCTGTTTTTT
.,many,TRBJ1-5,TRBV7-2,12,CASSRSNQPQHF,TGTGCCAGCAGCCGTAGCAATCAGCCCCAGCATTTT
.,many,TRBJ2-3,TRBV3-1,13,CASSQEEEDTQYF,TGTGCCAGCAGCCAGGAAGAGGAAGATACGCAGTATTTT
.,many,TRBJ1-1,TRBV7-9,14,CASSFGQSNTEAFF,TGTGCCAGCAGCTTCGGTCAGTCTAACACTGAAGCTTTCTTT
.,many,TRBJ1-1,TRBV5-1,13,CASSLEQKTEAFF,TGCGCCAGCAGCTTGGAACAAAAAACTGAAGCTTTCTTT
.,many,TRBJ2-1,TRBV6-2/TRBV6-3,12,CASSSNRLWQFF,TGTGCCAGCAGTTCGAACCGGTTATGGCAGTTCTTC
TRBD1,many,TRBJ2-7,TRBV12-3/TRBV12-4,15,CASSFWDRQSYEQYF,TGTGCCAGCAGTTTCTGGGACAGACAGTCCTACGAGCAGTACTTC
.,.,TRBJ2-1,TRBV14,15,CASSPLSGGRNEQFF,TGTGCCAGCAGCCCCCTTTCGGGGGGCCGGAATGAGCAGTTCTTC
TRBD2,.,TRBJ2-7,TRBV9,15,CASSVGGGVSYEQYF,TGTGCCAGCAGCGTAGGCGGGGGGGTATCCTACGAGCAGTACTTC
TRBD1,few,TRBJ1-2,TRBV30,14,CAWSPPDRVNGDTF,TGTGCCTGGAGCCCCCCGGACAGGGTGAATGGCGACACCTTC
TRBD2,.,TRBJ2-3,TRBV5-4,16,CASSPRESGGTDTQYF,TGTGCCAGCAGCCCCCGTGAAAGCGGGGGCACAGATACGCAGTATTTT
.,.,TRBJ2-7,TRBV6-5,15,CTSSYSAMKAYEQYF,TGTACCAGCAGTTACTCGGCGATGAAAGCCTACGAGCAGTACTTC
TRBD2,many,TRBJ2-3,TRBV5-6,15,CASSPGTSGRDTQYF,TGTGCCAGCAGCCCCGGGACTAGCGGCCGGGATACGCAGTATTTT
TRBD1,many,TRBJ2-1,TRBV4-1,14,CASSLADRLGVQFF,TGCGCCAGCAGCCTGGCGGACAGGTTGGGAGTGCAGTTCTTC
.,few,TRBJ2-1,TRBV19,13,CASSIVEGNEQFF,TGTGCCAGTAGTATAGTGGAAGGGAATGAGCAGTTCTTC
TRBD1,many,TRBJ1-2,TRBV19,13,CASSIPGQYGYTF,TGTGCCAGTAGTATTCCGGGACAGTACGGCTACACCTTC
TRBD1,many,TRBJ1-6,TRBV12-3/TRBV12-4,15,CASSPPTGQNSPLHF,TGTGCCAGCAGCCCTCCGACAGGGCAGAATTCACCCCTCCACTTT
.,many,TRBJ2-7,TRBV6-5,12,CASSRSGHEQYF,TGTGCCAGCAGTCGATCCGGCCACGAGCAGTACTTC
.,.,TRBJ2-3,TRBV13,13,CASVLRSTDTQYF,TGTGCCAGCGTCCTCCGTAGCACAGATACGCAGTATTTT
.,.,TRBJ2-3,TRBV5-1,18,CASSSPRDGSLSPDTQYF,TGCGCCAGCAGCTCCCCCCGCGATGGGTCCCTTTCTCCAGATACGCAGTATTTT
.,many,TRBJ2-7,TRBV19,15,CASSIRGERSYEQYF,TGTGCCAGTAGTATTCGAGGGGAACGTTCCTACGAGCAGTACTTC
.,many,TRBJ1-1,TRBV9,14,CASSVNNFPEEAFF,TGTGCCAGCAGCGTAAACAATTTCCCGGAAGAGGCTTTCTTT
.,many,TRBJ2-3,TRBV29-1,13,CSARSGDRDTQYF,TGCAGCGCCCGGTCAGGGGACCGGGATACGCAGTATTTT
.,many,TRBJ2-4,TRBV7-8,16,CASSLGRGVAKNIQYF,TGTGCCAGCAGCTTAGGGCGGGGTGTAGCCAAAAACATTCAGTACTTC
.,many,TRBJ2-5,TRBV7-9,14,CASSLASPRETQYF,TGTGCCAGCAGCTTAGCCTCCCCGCGGGAGACCCAGTACTTC
.,many,TRBJ1-3,TRBV6-2/TRBV6-3,11,CASSYPATIYF,TGTGCCAGCAGTTATCCGGCGACCATATATTTT